The next 18 T cell receptor beta chains were all read from a single sample in a study of cytomegalovirus exposure and HLA in healthy donors. PCR involved 60 Vbeta and 13 Jbeta primers. This table comes from immunoSEQ multiplex PCR, and its TCRdb copy is limited to in-frame clones, with some not included. The sample yields roughly 100,000 clones, just under 75% seen once. Sequencing was done on a sample of PBMCs. All receptors come from a man aged 45-60 years in good health and CMV-seropositive.

This clone has a handful of counts. V gene TRBV6-1 combines with J gene TRBJ1-1; D gene uncertain. Germline V CDR1 and CDR2: MNHNS, SASEGT. The CDR3 runs to 15 residues. V lost 2 bases and J 0 bases, leaving 10 bases between the germline ends. CDR3 sequence: CASSENSELNTEAFF. The DNA for the CDR3 is TGTGCCAGCAGTGAAAACAGTGAACTGAACACTGAAGCTTTCTTT.

This clone was counted once. The chain uses TRBV27 and TRBJ2-5, with 12 bases matching TRBD1. The CDR3 is made up of 15 amino acids. The V segment lost 5 bases and the J segment 5 bases; nucleotides outside the gene matches: 6. Germline V gene sequence: CDR1 MNHEY, CDR2 SMNVEV (reference sequence). In nucleotides, the CDR3 is TGTGCCAGCAGTCCTGGGACAGGGGGCCGGGAGACCCAGTACTTC. As protein: CASSPGTGGRETQYF.

The chain recombines TRBV9 with TRBJ2-7; 7 bases fit TRBD1. V lost 0 bases and J lost 5; bases outside the gene matches: 5. The CDR3 runs to 14 residues. Germline V lookup: CDR1 SGDLS, CDR2 YYNGEE. This CDR3 reads CASSVGGGRHEQYF. The CDR3 coding sequence is TGTGCCAGCAGCGTAGGAGGGGGCCGGCACGAGCAGTACTTC. The variable domain in full, completed from reference TRBV9 and TRBJ2-7, reads DSGVTQTPKHLITATGQRVTLRCSPRSGDLSVYWYQQSLDQGLQFLIQYYNGEERAKGNILERFSAQQFPDLHSELNLSSLELGDSALYFCASSVGGGRHEQYFGPGTRLTVT.

This CDR3 is CASSQVVNTEAFF. The CDR3 coding sequence is TGTGCCAGCAGCCAAGTCGTGAACACTGAAGCTTTCTTT. The chain recombines TRBV4-2 with TRBJ1-1; no reliable D call. The CDR3 length is 13 residues. Trimming took 1 base from V and 0 from J, leaving 3 bases between them. The germline V gene encodes CDR1 LGHNA and CDR2 YNFKEQ.

This sequence joins TRBV5-1 and TRBJ2-7; 11 positions match TRBD2. After removal of 2 bases from V and 0 bases from J, the junction contained 7 bases not matched to a gene. Per the germline V gene, CDR1 is SGHRS and CDR2 is YFSETQ. The length of the CDR3 is 17 residues. CDR3 in DNA: TGCGCCAGCAGCTTTCGGGCTAGCGGGGGGTTCTCCTACGAGCAGTACTTC. It specifies CASSFRASGGFSYEQYF.

V usage is TRBV10-2 and J usage is TRBJ2-3; D possibly corresponds to TRBD1 (6 bases). The V and J ends lost 3 bases and 4 bases respectively, with 17 bases between them. Looked up from germline, CDR1 is WSHSY and CDR2 is SAAADI. The CDR3 totals 16 residues. The CDR3 coding sequence is TGCGCCAGCAGTGACTCGAGACAGGCAGTGGCAGATACGCAGTATTTT. Amino acid sequence: CASSDSRQAVADTQYF.

The chain combines TRBV11-2 with TRBJ2-2; 9 positions match TRBD2. Germline V gene lookup returns CDR1 SGHAT and CDR2 FQNNGV. The CDR3 is 16 residues long. V shed 4 bases, J shed 4 bases, and the junction held 7 bases outside the gene matches. In DNA, the CDR3 is TGTGCCAGCAGCTATCTAGCGGGGTCGGGCACCGGGGAGCTGTTTTTT. This codes for CASSYLAGSGTGELFF.

The chain's CDR3 is CACVTGDIQYF. CDR3 in DNA: TGTGCCTGTGTGACAGGGGACATTCAGTACTTC. This sequence joins TRBV30 and TRBJ2-4; 8 bases are a match to TRBD1. In germline, CDR1 is GTSNPN, CDR2 SVGIG (reference sequence). The ends lost 6 bases at V and 8 bases at J; junction bases unmatched: 3. There are 11 residues in the CDR3.

The rearrangement links TRBV5-1 to TRBJ1-1, with D possibly matching TRBD1 (6 bases). Between the trimmed V and J ends, which lost 0 bases and 10 bases, there was a span of 19 bases. This CDR3 is 15 amino acids long. The germline V gene encodes CDR1 SGHRS and CDR2 YFSETQ. The CDR3 loop is CASSLGGGLATGAFF. The CDR3 region has the DNA TGCGCCAGCAGCTTGGGGGGGGGCCTGGCAACGGGAGCTTTCTTT.

The J gene is TRBJ1-1, the V gene TRBV30; tentative D call: TRBD1 (5 bases). The CDR3 loop spans 14 amino acids. Per germline, CDR1 GTSNPN and CDR2 SVGIG (reference sequence). V lost 0 bases, J lost 1 base, and 9 bases lay in between. The CDR3 is CAWSVGDRNTEAFF. CDR3 nucleotide sequence: TGTGCCTGGAGTGTAGGGGATAGGAACACTGAAGCTTTCTTT.

J is TRBJ2-7 and V is TRBV5-1, with D perhaps TRBD1 (5 bases). Germline lookup yields CDR1 SGHRS and CDR2 YFSETQ. The V and J ends lost 0 bases and 4 bases respectively, with 5 bases between them. The CDR3 covers 12 residues. The CDR3 sequence is CASSLEGYEQYF. DNA of the CDR3: TGCGCCAGCAGCTTGGAGGGGTACGAGCAGTACTTC.

The V gene is TRBV7-3, the J gene TRBJ1-2; the match to TRBD1 covers 7 bases. The CDR3 contains 12 residues. Germline V gene data show CDR1 as SGHTA and CDR2 as FQGTGA. Trimming cost V 8 bases and J 3 bases; bases outside gene matches: 3. CDR3 nucleotides: TGTGCCAGCTCAACAGGGGACTATGGCTACACCTTC. Protein sequence: CASSTGDYGYTF.

The chain combines TRBV25-1 with TRBJ2-3; 14 bases line up with TRBD2. Per the germline V gene, CDR1 is MGHDK and CDR2 is SYGVNS. The CDR3 totals 18 residues. Unmatched junction bases numbered 7, after V lost 5 bases and J lost 0 bases. The CDR3 reads CASSSGTSGGVSTDTQYF. The DNA for the CDR3 is TGTGCCAGCAGTTCTGGGACTAGCGGGGGCGTGAGCACAGATACGCAGTATTTT.

This clone is a singleton in its sample. The chain carries TRBV11-2 and TRBJ2-7, with TRBD2 as a possible D gene (5 bases). CDR1 SGHAT and CDR2 FQNNGV come from the germline V gene. Trimming took off 4 bases at V and 1 base at J, with 8 bases between the two ends. This CDR3 is 13 amino acids long. The CDR3 sequence is CASSSGFSYEQYF. In DNA form, the CDR3 reads TGTGCCAGCAGCTCGGGATTTTCCTACGAGCAGTACTTC. Drawing the rest from reference TRBV11-2 and TRBJ2-7, the complete variable domain is EAGVAQSPRYKIIEKRQSVAFWCNPISGHATLYWYQQILGQGPKLLIQFQNNGVVDDSQLPKDRFSAERLKGVDSTLKIQPAKLEDSAVYLCASSSGFSYEQYFGPGTRLTVT.

The CDR3: CASSAGAGGNQPQHF. In DNA, the CDR3 is TGTGCCAGCAGCGCGGGCGCAGGTGGCAATCAGCCCCAGCATTTT. The rearrangement uses TRBV5-5 and TRBJ1-5, with unresolved D. Germline assignment: CDR1 SGHKS and CDR2 YYEKEE (reference sequence). The V and J ends lost 4 bases and 2 bases respectively, with 13 bases between them. This CDR3 is 15 amino acids long.

The chain couples TRBV6-1 to TRBJ1-1; maybe TRBD1 (6 bases). From germline, CDR1 is MNHNS and CDR2 SASEGT. The CDR3 sequence is 17 residues long. Trimming cost V 7 bases and J 5 bases, with 26 bases left between them. The CDR3 spells CASIEKKGGREDTEAFF. The CDR3, as DNA: TGTGCCAGCATTGAGAAGAAGGGGGGGAGGGAGGATACTGAAGCTTTCTTT.

J is TRBJ2-7 and V is TRBV9; 7 positions agree with TRBD2. V gave up 4 bases and J gave up 6 bases; unmatched junction bases: 10. The germline V gene has CDR1 SGDLS and CDR2 YYNGEE. The CDR3 has 14 amino acids. The chain's CDR3 is CASSPRTSSGEQYF. The CDR3 bases are TGTGCCAGCAGCCCCCGGACTAGTTCGGGCGAGCAGTACTTC.

The CDR3 DNA reads TGTGCCAGTAGTGCTGGGACAGGGTATTACGAGCAGTACTTC. It yields the protein CASSAGTGYYEQYF. This chain links TRBV19 with TRBJ2-7; TRBD1 matches at 9 bases. V shed 5 bases and J 4 bases; nucleotides not matched to a gene: 6. Germline CDR1 LNHDA, CDR2 SQIVND (reference sequence). The length of the CDR3 is 14 residues.